A single sample is the source of the 12 T cell receptor beta chains below, sequenced in a study of cytomegalovirus exposure and HLA in healthy donors. Using immunoSEQ multiplex PCR, the repertoire was profiled, and TCRdb retains in-frame clones only, with some absent. The sample lists fewer than 250,000 clones, roughly 84% occurring once. Sequenced material: PBMCs. The receptors come from a woman in her twenties or thirties in good health and CMV-seropositive.

The chain uses TRBV6-1 and TRBJ2-7, with D hard to call. Trimming stripped 1 base from V and 5 bases from J, with 12 bases between. Germline loops: CDR1 MNHNS, CDR2 SASEGT. The CDR3 runs to 14 residues. CDR3: CASSEGYYADEQYF. The CDR3 nucleotides are TGTGCCAGCAGTGAAGGGTACTACGCGGACGAGCAGTACTTC.

The chain employs TRBV6-5 and TRBJ1-2; no reliable D call. Trimming cost V 6 bases and J 4 bases, with 12 bases left between them. CDR1 and CDR2 (germline): MNHEY, SVGAGI. The CDR3 has 13 amino acids. The CDR3 spells CASSPNGPYGYTF. CDR3 bases: TGTGCCAGCAGCCCCAACGGACCCTATGGCTACACCTTC.

V usage is TRBV6-4 and J usage is TRBJ2-1; D gene ambiguous. The V and J ends lost 3 bases and 4 bases respectively, with 7 bases between them. The CDR3 extends over 13 amino acids. From germline, CDR1 is MRHNA and CDR2 SNTAGT. The DNA for the CDR3 is TGTGCCAGCAGTGAAGGACCATACAATGAGCAGTTCTTC. The encoded protein is CASSEGPYNEQFF.

In this sample, this clone turned up a few times. This chain's CDR3 is CASSSTPEISGNTIYF. As DNA, the CDR3 is TGTGCCAGCAGTTCAACCCCGGAGATCTCTGGAAACACCATATATTTT. This sequence joins TRBV28 and TRBJ1-3; D is ambiguous. Germline CDR1 MDHEN, CDR2 SYDVKM. The CDR3 covers 16 residues. Trimming pared 4 bases from V and 0 bases from J, leaving 13 bases between.

The V call is TRBV10-3, the J call TRBJ1-2; a weak D match, TRBD1 (5 bases). V was pared by 6 bases and J by 2 bases, with 19 bases between. This CDR3 comprises 16 residues. Germline V gene data show CDR1 as ENHRY and CDR2 as SYGVKD. As DNA, the CDR3 is TGTGCCATCAGGGATCAGGGAGCTGAGGGAAACTATGGCTACACCTTC. The encoded protein is CAIRDQGAEGNYGYTF.

This clone has a handful of counts. This chain connects TRBV11-2 to TRBJ1-2; D gene uncertain. Deletions cut 5 bases from V and 2 bases from J, with 3 bases between. The length of the CDR3 is 11 residues. The V gene's germline CDR1 is SGHAT and CDR2 FQNNGV. CDR3 sequence: CASSQNYGYTF. The CDR3 nucleotides are TGTGCCAGCAGCCAAAACTATGGCTACACCTTC.

This chain joins TRBV5-1 and TRBJ2-7; 9 nucleotides agree with TRBD1. This CDR3 has 16 residues. Germline CDR1 reads SGHRS; CDR2 reads YFSETQ. Losses at the gene ends were 4 bases for V and 4 bases for J; bases not matched to a gene: 12. The CDR3 region has the DNA TGCGCCAGCAGCGCCCCTCCGGGACAGGGTTTTTACGAGCAGTACTTC. It translates to CASSAPPGQGFYEQYF. Combining the CDR3 with reference TRBV5-1 and TRBJ2-7 gives the whole variable domain KAGVTQTPRYLIKTRGQQVTLSCSPISGHRSVSWYQQTPGQGLQFLFEYFSETQRNKGNFPGRFSGRQFSNSRSEMNVSTLELGDSALYLCASSAPPGQGFYEQYFGPGTRLTVT.

The chain employs TRBV9 and TRBJ2-1; 8 positions agree with TRBD2. The CDR3 extends over 16 amino acids. With 0 bases clipped from V and 4 bases from J, the junction kept 6 bases outside the gene matches. Germline V gene lookup returns CDR1 SGDLS and CDR2 YYNGEE. The CDR3 region is CASSVDLAGRYNEQFF. The CDR3 DNA is TGTGCCAGCAGCGTAGACTTAGCGGGAAGATACAATGAGCAGTTCTTC.

This chain uses TRBV10-3 with TRBJ2-6, with D perhaps being TRBD1 or TRBD2 (5 bases each). From germline, CDR1 is ENHRY and CDR2 SYGVKD. The V end was cut by 5 bases, the J end by 1 base, with 9 bases between. The CDR3 is 15 residues long. CDR3 residues: CAISSGGSGANVLTF. The CDR3 nucleotides are TGTGCCATCAGTAGTGGGGGATCTGGGGCCAACGTCCTGACTTTC.

This clone was observed a few times. Other DNA sequences within the sample encode an identical CDR3. The chain couples TRBV15 to TRBJ1-5; D gene ambiguous. CDR1 LNHNV and CDR2 YYDKDF come from the germline V gene (reference sequence). The V end lost 0 bases, the J end lost 4 bases, and 10 bases lay between the germline ends. This CDR3 is 15 amino acids long. The CDR3 protein is CATSRDSRPNQPQHF. In DNA, the CDR3 is TGTGCCACCAGCAGAGATTCCAGGCCTAATCAGCCCCAGCATTTT.

V gene TRBV2 combines with J gene TRBJ1-5, with D maybe TRBD1 (5 bases). In germline, CDR1 is SNHLY, CDR2 FYNNEI. The CDR3 has 14 residues. With 8 bases removed from V and 4 bases from J, the gap between germline ends came to 15 bases. The CDR3 nucleotides read TGTGCCAGCCAAGAGGGGACCTCAAATCAGCCCCAGCATTTT. Its protein is CASQEGTSNQPQHF.

This clone was recorded only once. The V gene is TRBV27, the J gene TRBJ2-1; D perhaps matches TRBD2 (5 bases). Trimming took off 0 bases at V and 1 base at J, with 7 bases between the two ends. The germline V gene has CDR1 MNHEY and CDR2 SMNVEV (reference sequence). The CDR3 sequence is 15 residues long. CDR3 nucleotides: TGTGCCAGCAGTTTATCGGGAGTGTCCTACAATGAGCAGTTCTTC. Translating gives CASSLSGVSYNEQFF.